The entry below gives a single T cell receptor (beta chain) sequence along with its context. No antigen is known for it. This sample is part of a study of T cells in localized non-small cell lung cancer. Study outcomes and limitations: Turning up in adjacent lung were a median approximately 60 of the top 100 tumor clones. There was higher T cell clonality in uninvolved adjacent lung than in tumor, and it was highest there. A raised T cell density in blood coincided with lengthier overall survival. Without multi-region sequencing, intratumor heterogeneity could not be excluded.

The V end was cut by 8 bases, the J end by 4 bases, with 20 bases between. This CDR3 comprises 16 residues. From germline, CDR1 is ENHRY and CDR2 SYGVKD. TCRdb's table, derived via immunoSEQ multiplex PCR, lists solely in-frame clones and lacks some. The sample has about 14,000 clones; approximately 85% are singletons. The receptor's source is a woman aged 40-70 years with stage I lung adenocarcinoma. The chain is built from TRBV10-3 and TRBJ2-2, with D possibly being TRBD1 or TRBD2 (5 bases each). The sample consisted of peripheral blood, taken before any cancer treatment. The CDR3 DNA follows: TGTGCCATCGGGGGACCCCTGGGGATCGGCACCGGGGAGCTGTTTTTT. Its protein product is CAIGGPLGIGTGELFF.